These 19 T cell receptor beta chains were sequenced from one sample in a study of human T cells and chemical hapten exposure. Time point described: patch test 1, 2 weeks after DPC sensitization. As to treatment: therapeutic diphenylcyclopropenone sensitization with weekly scalp DPC. MiXCR, applied by TCRdb to the RACE reads, yields one record per CDR3 protein. The sample holds some 350,000 distinct CDR3 sequences, approximately 6.3% seen once. The input for sequencing was whole blood, taken in connection with sensitization to the hapten diphenylcyclopropenone (DPC). The receptors were sampled from a woman under 30 with alopecia areata. Some clones in this sample may be carry-over from other donors' samples.

This clonotype was detected many times. This chain links TRBV3-1 with TRBJ2-7; 11 positions agree with TRBD2. The junction had 3 bases not matched to a gene; V was cut back by 4 bases and J by 1 base. Looked up from germline, CDR1 is LGHDT and CDR2 is YNNKEL (reference sequence). The CDR3 is made up of 15 amino acids. CDR3 coding DNA: TGTGCCAGCAGCCGACTAGCGGGGAGTTCCTACGAGCAGTACTTC. It specifies CASSRLAGSSYEQYF.

This clonotype appeared many times. This chain uses TRBV6-2 or TRBV6-3 with TRBJ2-2; TRBD1 aligns across 7 bases. CDR1 and CDR2 from the germline V gene are MNHEY and SVGEGT. J gave up 1 base and V 4 bases, and 3 bases lay outside the gene matches. The CDR3 is made up of 15 amino acids. In nucleotides, the CDR3 is TGTGCCAGCAGTTCGACAGGGAGGAACACCGGGGAGCTGTTTTTT. Amino acids: CASSSTGRNTGELFF.

This clonotype appeared many times. The chain recombines TRBV27 with TRBJ1-4; tentatively, D is TRBD1 (6 bases). V was shortened by 7 bases and J by 0 bases, with 9 bases between the two germline ends. CDR3 size: 14 residues. Germline V lookup: CDR1 MNHEY, CDR2 SMNVEV (reference sequence). CDR3 sequence (DNA): TGTGCCAGCACAGGGGTTGCAACTAATGAAAAACTGTTTTTT. This sequence encodes CASTGVATNEKLFF.

This clonotype was counted only a few times. The chain uses TRBV4-3 and TRBJ2-1; TRBD2 agrees at 9 bases. Germline V gene lookup returns CDR1 LGHNA and CDR2 YSLEER. CDR3 length equals 19 residues. J was trimmed by 1 base and V by 0 bases; bases with no gene match: 10. The CDR3 loop reads CASSQDRPEAGGSYNEQFF. The DNA of the CDR3 is TGCGCCAGCAGCCAAGATCGCCCCGAGGCGGGGGGGTCCTACAATGAGCAGTTCTTC.

This clonotype was counted many times. This chain links TRBV18 with TRBJ2-1; TRBD1 might be the D (5 bases). The CDR3 loop spans 15 amino acids. Germline assignment: CDR1 KGHSH and CDR2 LQKENI. V dropped 1 base and J dropped 8 bases, with 15 bases sitting between them. CDR3 in amino acids: CASSPRGRAPHEQFF. In DNA, the CDR3 is TGTGCCAGCTCACCACGGGGCAGGGCCCCCCATGAGCAGTTCTTC. Using reference TRBV18 and TRBJ2-1 for the parts outside the CDR3, the full variable domain is NAGVMQNPRHLVRRRGQEARLRCSPMKGHSHVYWYRQLPEEGLKFMVYLQKENIIDESGMPKERFSAEFPKEGPSILRIQQVVRGDSAAYFCASSPRGRAPHEQFFGPGTRLTVL.

This clonotype was seen a handful of times. The chain carries TRBV7-9 and TRBJ2-1; 7 bases are shared with TRBD2. Germline CDR1 SEHNR, CDR2 FQNEAQ (reference sequence). CDR3 length: 14 amino acids. V shed 2 bases and J 10 bases; nucleotides not matched to a gene: 8. CDR3 bases: TGTGCCAGCAGCTTATTTCAGGATAGCGGGGAGCAGTTCTTC. This sequence encodes CASSLFQDSGEQFF.

This clonotype appeared many times. The V and J genes are TRBV7-9 and TRBJ2-5; D is tentatively TRBD1 or TRBD2 (5 bases each). V was cut by 5 bases and J by 6 bases, with 16 bases left in between. This CDR3 spans 14 amino acids. Germline CDR1 SEHNR, CDR2 FQNEAQ (reference sequence). CDR3 in amino acids: CASSTGTGPKTQYF. The CDR3 DNA is TGTGCCAGCAGCACCGGGACCGGCCCTAAGACCCAGTACTTC.

This chain joins TRBV12-3 or TRBV12-4 and TRBJ2-2, with TRBD1 as a possible D gene (5 bases). The CDR3 length is 14 residues. V was shortened by 6 bases and J by 2 bases, with 10 bases between the two germline ends. The CDR3 sequence is CASSDSRNTGELFF. CDR3 DNA: TGTGCCAGCAGCGACAGTCGTAACACCGGGGAGCTGTTTTTT.

Many counts were recorded for this clonotype. The chain joins TRBV28 to TRBJ2-6; the D is unclear. CDR3 size: 15 residues. V was cut by 4 bases and J by 0 bases, with 7 bases left in between. Germline lookup yields CDR1 MDHEN and CDR2 SYDVKM. The CDR3 reads CASSSPNSGANVLTF. The DNA for the CDR3 is TGTGCCAGCAGTTCCCCTAACTCTGGGGCCAACGTCCTGACTTTC.

This clonotype has a handful of counts. The chain has TRBV6-6 and TRBJ1-3, with D unclear. Deletions cut 6 bases from V and 0 bases from J, with 9 bases between. This CDR3 region has 14 residues. The germline V gene has CDR1 MNHNY and CDR2 SVGAGI (reference sequence). The CDR3 sequence: CASSPQVSGNTIYF. The CDR3 region has the DNA TGTGCCAGCAGCCCCCAAGTCTCTGGAAACACCATATATTTT.

This rearrangement joins TRBV20-1 to TRBJ2-3, with unresolved D. Trimming cost V 8 bases and J 0 bases, with 12 bases left between them. The CDR3 has 13 residues. Germline V gene sequence: CDR1 DFQATT, CDR2 SNEGSKA (reference sequence). The CDR3, as DNA: TGCAGTTCCGGACGGTCTAGCACAGATACGCAGTATTTT. Its translation: CSSGRSSTDTQYF.

V is TRBV5-1 and J is TRBJ2-3; tentative D call: TRBD1 (7 bases). The CDR3 is made up of 15 amino acids. V was shortened by 4 bases and J by 4 bases, with 16 bases between the two germline ends. CDR1 and CDR2 from the germline V gene are SGHRS and YFSETQ. The CDR3 DNA follows: TGCGCCAGCAGCCCTATTAGCAGGGGGGCAGATACGCAGTATTTT. This codes for CASSPISRGADTQYF.

The V gene is TRBV2, the J gene TRBJ1-5, with a weak D call TRBD1 (5 bases). Germline-derived CDR1 and CDR2 are SNHLY and FYNNEI. The CDR3 loop spans 14 amino acids. Trimming removed 2 bases from V and 5 bases from J, with 10 bases in between. Here the CDR3 DNA reads TGTGCCAGCAGTGAAAGTCAGGGTTATCAGCCCCAGCATTTT. It is translated as CASSESQGYQPQHF.

The chain has TRBV6-1 and TRBJ1-6; the match to TRBD1 covers 11 bases. The J segment lost 10 bases and the V segment lost 6 bases, leaving 5 bases of the junction unmatched. Per the germline V gene, CDR1 is MNHNS and CDR2 is SASEGT. The CDR3 length is 14 residues. The CDR3 DNA sequence: TGTGCCAGCAGGATGGACAGGGGGCAATCACCCCTCCACTTT. This encodes CASRMDRGQSPLHF.

The rearrangement links TRBV4-1 to TRBJ1-4; no clear D gene. Trimming pared 4 bases from V and 8 bases from J, leaving 32 bases between. From germline, CDR1 is MGHRA and CDR2 YSYEKL. The CDR3 spans 20 residues. CDR3 coding DNA: TGCGCCAGCAGCCCCAATCTAAAGACATTAAATCGAAGGGCCGGCGAAAAACTGTTTTTT. It encodes CASSPNLKTLNRRAGEKLFF.

The CDR3 sequence is CASTSFSYEQYF. The CDR3 DNA reads TGTGCCAGCACTAGCTTTTCCTACGAGCAGTACTTC. V and J are TRBV28 and TRBJ2-7; D perhaps matches TRBD2 (5 bases). With 7 bases removed from V and 1 base from J, the gap between germline ends came to 8 bases. This CDR3 contains 12 residues. CDR1 and CDR2 (germline): MDHEN, SYDVKM.

This chain links TRBV29-1 with TRBJ2-5; D perhaps matches TRBD2 (5 bases). V dropped 6 bases and J dropped 9 bases, with 23 bases sitting between them. Germline CDR1 SQVTM, CDR2 ANQGSEA. The CDR3 runs 14 residues. The CDR3 nucleotides read TGCAGCGTGAGCGGCGACCCCTCCATCCGAGCCCAGTACTTC. Translation gives CSVSGDPSIRAQYF.

The chain carries TRBV12-5 and TRBJ1-5, with 7 bases matching TRBD1. Per the germline V gene, CDR1 is LGHNT and CDR2 is FRNRAP. The CDR3 length is 14 residues. Trimming took 7 bases from V and 3 from J; bases not matched to a gene: 6. CDR3 region: CASARDSLNQPQHF. CDR3 nucleotides: TGTGCTAGTGCCCGGGACAGCCTCAATCAGCCCCAGCATTTT.

This chain links TRBV10-3 with TRBJ2-3, with 10 bases that match TRBD1. After removal of 6 bases from V and 5 bases from J, the junction contained 8 bases not matched to a gene. Germline values: CDR1 ENHRY, CDR2 SYGVKD. The CDR3 contains 15 residues. The CDR3 spells CAISGTTGGQDTQYF. As DNA, the CDR3 is TGTGCCATCAGCGGAACGACAGGGGGCCAAGATACGCAGTATTTT.